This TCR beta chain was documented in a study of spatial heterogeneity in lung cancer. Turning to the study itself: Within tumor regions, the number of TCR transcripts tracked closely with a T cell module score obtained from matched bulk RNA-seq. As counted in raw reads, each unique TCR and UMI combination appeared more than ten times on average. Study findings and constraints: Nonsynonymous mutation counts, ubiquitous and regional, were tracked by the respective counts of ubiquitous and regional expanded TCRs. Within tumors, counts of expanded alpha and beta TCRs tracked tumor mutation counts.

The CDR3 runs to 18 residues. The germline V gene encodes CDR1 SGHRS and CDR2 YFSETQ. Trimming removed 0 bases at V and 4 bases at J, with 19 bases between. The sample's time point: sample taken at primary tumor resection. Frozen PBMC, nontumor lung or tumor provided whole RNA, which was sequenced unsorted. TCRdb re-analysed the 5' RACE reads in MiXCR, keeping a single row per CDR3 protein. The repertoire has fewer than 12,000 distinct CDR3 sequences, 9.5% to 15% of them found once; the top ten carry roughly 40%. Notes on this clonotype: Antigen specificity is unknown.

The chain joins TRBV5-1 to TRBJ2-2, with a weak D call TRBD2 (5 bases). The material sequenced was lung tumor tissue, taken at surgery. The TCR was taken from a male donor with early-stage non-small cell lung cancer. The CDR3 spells CASSLAFVSGSSTGELFF. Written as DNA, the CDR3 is TGCGCCAGCAGCTTGGCCTTTGTATCGGGGAGTAGCACCGGGGAGCTGTTTTTT. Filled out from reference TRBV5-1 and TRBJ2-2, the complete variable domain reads KAGVTQTPRYLIKTRGQQVTLSCSPISGHRSVSWYQQTPGQGLQFLFEYFSETQRNKGNFPGRFSGRQFSNSRSEMNVSTLELGDSALYLCASSLAFVSGSSTGELFFGEGSRLTVL.